This T cell receptor beta chain was sequenced in a study of human T cells and chemical hapten exposure. Whole-study findings and limits: Versus controls, expanded TCRs had significantly more large CDR3 similarity clusters. Patch test score showed a positive correlation with PT1 expanded TCR counts.

This clonotype has a count of ten or more. Its antigen is still unknown. The time point denotes: patch test 3, about 24 weeks after DPC sensitization. Treatment: therapeutic diphenylcyclopropenone sensitization with weekly scalp DPC. Single cDNA molecules in the library carried unique molecular identifiers attached during preparation. Original processing notes: Sample-level TCR yields exhibited a median of approximately 88,000, with a range of roughly 23,224 to 750,000. TCRdb re-called the RACE reads through MiXCR, storing one row per CDR3 protein. V and J calls and clone size were set by TCRdb, not the authors. The sample lists 70,000 or so distinct CDR3 sequences; 8.5% to 14% were seen once. This CDR3 has 14 amino acids. Trimming removed 2 bases at V and 1 base at J, with 8 bases between. Germline V gene data show CDR1 as SEHNR and CDR2 as FQNEAQ (reference sequence).

The starting material was whole blood, obtained in connection with sensitization to the hapten diphenylcyclopropenone (DPC). The V gene is TRBV7-9, the J gene TRBJ1-1; D remains ambiguous. This sequence originates from a woman aged 45-65 years with alopecia areata. Some clones in this sample may be carry-over from other donors' samples. The CDR3: CASSLLEGNTEAFF. CDR3 nucleotides: TGTGCCAGCAGCTTATTGGAAGGGAACACTGAAGCTTTCTTT.